These 16 T cell receptor beta chains were sequenced from one sample in a study of cytomegalovirus exposure and HLA in healthy donors. Primers for the PCR totalled 60 Vbeta and 13 Jbeta. Profiled with immunoSEQ multiplex PCR; TCRdb holds only in-frame clones, not every one. The data show more than 85,000 clones, roughly 73% seen once. Sequencing input: PBMCs. The origin of the receptors is a woman in her 40s in good health and CMV-seropositive.

The genes are TRBV7-9 and TRBJ2-7; maybe TRBD2 (6 bases). CDR1 and CDR2 from the germline V gene are SEHNR and FQNEAQ (reference sequence). V was cut by 6 bases and J by 4 bases, with 7 bases left in between. This CDR3 region has 11 residues. CDR3 sequence: CASSREYEQYF. DNA of the CDR3: TGTGCCAGCAGTCGGGAGTACGAGCAGTACTTC.

The chain links TRBV4-3 to TRBJ1-1, with a possible D match to TRBD1 (5 bases). The CDR3 runs to 15 residues. Germline V gene lookup returns CDR1 LGHNA and CDR2 YSLEER. Trimming left V 2 bases short and J 4 bases short, with 14 bases between. The DNA of the CDR3 is TGCGCCAGCAGCCAACCGGGACTTCTAGGCACTGAAGCTTTCTTT. This encodes CASSQPGLLGTEAFF.

This clone showed up just once. The chain couples TRBV27 to TRBJ2-5, with a tentative D call TRBD1 (6 bases). The ends were cut back, 5 bases at V and 2 bases at J, with 24 bases in the middle. The germline gives CDR1 MNHEY, CDR2 SMNVEV (reference sequence). The CDR3 is 18 residues long. The CDR3 nucleotides read TGTGCCAGCAGTCCGATACAAGGCGCGGACAGACGACAAGAGACCCAGTACTTC. Translation: CASSPIQGADRRQETQYF.

DNA for the CDR3: TGCAGCGTTCGCGGGGCGGGCTACGAGCAGTACTTC. Translation gives CSVRGAGYEQYF. V and J are TRBV29-1 and TRBJ2-7, with D perhaps TRBD2 (6 bases). Per germline, CDR1 SQVTM and CDR2 ANQGSEA. The V gene lost 5 bases and the J gene lost 3 bases, with 11 bases spanning the gap. This CDR3 is built from 12 residues.

This chain connects TRBV15 to TRBJ2-3, with 8 bases matching TRBD2. Germline CDR1 LNHNV, CDR2 YYDKDF (reference sequence). With 0 bases clipped from V and 0 bases from J, the junction kept 8 bases outside the gene matches. The CDR3 is 18 amino acids. The CDR3, as DNA: TGTGCCACCAGCAGAGATCGATCACTAGCGGCTAGCACAGATACGCAGTATTTT. It is translated as CATSRDRSLAASTDTQYF.

The chain uses TRBV11-3 and TRBJ2-7; weak D call: TRBD2 (6 bases). Trimming left V 1 base short and J 3 bases short, with 22 bases between. From germline, CDR1 is SGHNT and CDR2 YENEEA. The CDR3 length is 18 residues. The CDR3 spells CASSLVVLGSGLLYEQYF. In nucleotides, the CDR3 is TGTGCCAGCAGCTTAGTAGTCCTAGGGAGCGGACTACTCTACGAGCAGTACTTC.

The chain joins TRBV28 to TRBJ1-6; perhaps TRBD1 as D (5 bases). V shed 4 bases and J shed 7 bases, with 11 bases lying between them. CDR3 length: 14 amino acids. Germline loops: CDR1 MDHEN, CDR2 SYDVKM. Here the CDR3 reads CASSWTSENSPLHF. CDR3 DNA: TGTGCCAGCAGTTGGACATCGGAAAATTCACCCCTCCACTTT.

V and J are TRBV5-6 and TRBJ2-3; 12 nucleotides match TRBD1. Looked up from germline, CDR1 is SGHDT and CDR2 is YYEEEE. This CDR3 is 16 amino acids long. Losses at the gene ends were 4 bases for V and 3 bases for J; bases not matched to a gene: 6. CDR3 bases: TGTGCCAGCAGCCAGGGACAGGGGGCTTGGACAGATACGCAGTATTTT. As protein: CASSQGQGAWTDTQYF.

This sequence joins TRBV10-3 and TRBJ1-5; 12 bases line up with TRBD1. CDR1 is ENHRY and CDR2 is SYGVKD in the germline V gene. The V and J ends lost 3 bases and 6 bases, in that order; junction bases with no gene match: 3. This CDR3 comprises 15 residues. The CDR3 loop is CAISDRDRGLQPQHF. The CDR3, as DNA: TGTGCCATCAGTGACCGGGACAGGGGGCTTCAGCCCCAGCATTTT.

The chain is built from TRBV9 and TRBJ1-2; 9 bases agree with TRBD1. The ends lost 3 bases at V and 8 bases at J; junction bases unmatched: 5. The CDR3 has 13 residues. Per the germline V gene, CDR1 is SGDLS and CDR2 is YYNGEE. The CDR3 sequence: CASSAGQGLGYTF. The CDR3 DNA is TGTGCCAGCAGCGCAGGACAGGGGTTGGGCTACACCTTC.

The chain has TRBV11-3 and TRBJ2-1, with TRBD2 matching 7 bases. Germline V gene lookup returns CDR1 SGHNT and CDR2 YENEEA. The trim removed 8 bases at V and 3 bases at J, leaving 16 bases unmatched. This CDR3 comprises 17 residues. In nucleotides, the CDR3 is TGTGCCAGCGAAGCGGGACTTTTTACCCCATTCTACAATGAGCAGTTCTTC. Protein sequence: CASEAGLFTPFYNEQFF.

This clone was seen a few times. The chain recombines TRBV7-6 with TRBJ1-1; 8 positions agree with TRBD1. The V and J ends lost 5 bases and 7 bases, in that order; junction bases with no gene match: 3. The CDR3 sequence is 12 residues long. Germline CDR1 is SGHVS and CDR2 is FNYEAQ. The CDR3: CASSGQGDEAFF. CDR3 DNA sequence: TGTGCCAGCAGCGGACAGGGAGATGAAGCTTTCTTT.

This sequence joins TRBV29-1 and TRBJ1-1; tentatively, D is TRBD1 (5 bases). This CDR3 has 12 amino acids. Trimming cost V 4 bases and J 3 bases, with 9 bases left between them. Per germline, CDR1 SQVTM and CDR2 ANQGSEA. CDR3 sequence reads: CSVVWGDTEAFF. In DNA form, the CDR3 reads TGCAGCGTTGTTTGGGGGGACACTGAAGCTTTCTTT.

V usage is TRBV5-1 and J usage is TRBJ1-1; TRBD1 might be the D (5 bases). The CDR3 loop spans 14 amino acids. Germline lookup yields CDR1 SGHRS and CDR2 YFSETQ. The ends were cut back, 7 bases at V and 6 bases at J, with 19 bases in the middle. The CDR3 coding sequence is TGCGCCAGCCAGATAGGGGCTGTTAGCCCTGAAGCTTTCTTT. It translates to CASQIGAVSPEAFF. The full variable domain, with the rest looked up from reference TRBV5-1 and TRBJ1-1, is KAGVTQTPRYLIKTRGQQVTLSCSPISGHRSVSWYQQTPGQGLQFLFEYFSETQRNKGNFPGRFSGRQFSNSRSEMNVSTLELGDSALYLCASQIGAVSPEAFFGQGTRLTVV.

This clone has only a few counts. The rearrangement joins TRBV29-1 to TRBJ2-2; 8 bases map to TRBD1. The CDR3 length is 13 residues. The V and J ends lost 8 bases and 4 bases, in that order; junction bases with no gene match: 6. Germline lookup yields CDR1 SQVTM and CDR2 ANQGSEA. CDR3 DNA sequence: TGCAGCTCCAGGGGGACAGGCACCGGGGAGCTGTTTTTT. This translates into CSSRGTGTGELFF.

This chain joins TRBV7-2 and TRBJ1-1, with D uncertain. Per the germline V gene, CDR1 is SGHTA and CDR2 is FQGNSA. V was trimmed by 5 bases and J by 0 bases, leaving 13 bases between them. The CDR3 is made up of 15 amino acids. The CDR3 region is CASSPPGYLNTEAFF. CDR3 nucleotides: TGTGCCAGCAGCCCCCCGGGGTACTTGAACACTGAAGCTTTCTTT.